Described below is a single T cell receptor beta chain sequence and its context. What it recognizes is unknown. Donors in the study were healthy people who gave bone marrow. The V and J ends lost 2 bases and 4 bases respectively, with 10 bases between them. This CDR3 region has 14 residues. CDR1 KGHSH and CDR2 LQKENI come from the germline V gene. A multiplex PCR was run with 60 Vbeta primers and 13 Jbeta primers. The assay was immunoSEQ multiplex PCR, and TCRdb's table has in-frame clones only and misses some. Among roughly 120,000 clones listed, 74% were seen once. This sample is drawn from a study of cytomegalovirus exposure and HLA in healthy donors. Broader study findings: An analysis done earlier found most TCR beta V segments productive about 87% or about 30% of the time.

The sample consisted of PBMCs. This receptor was taken from a woman in her fifties or sixties in good health and CMV-seropositive. This rearrangement joins TRBV18 to TRBJ2-3; unclear D gene. The CDR3: CASSPVSGSDTQYF. The CDR3 DNA reads as TGTGCCAGCTCACCAGTCTCGGGTTCAGATACGCAGTATTTT.